This is a list of T cell receptor beta chains from one sample in a study of vaccination and CD4 T cells after COVID-19. TCRdb reanalysed the PCR reads using MiXCR and keeps one entry per CDR3 protein. The sample shows some 14,000 distinct CDR3 sequences, roughly two fifths of them seen only once. No antigen has been identified for these receptors. What was sequenced was CD4+ T cells from blood, cultured in vitro. Every receptor here comes from a human donor who had recovered from COVID-19. CDR3s include the opening cysteine and the closing phenylalanine or tryptophan. The order of the fields is clone size, CDR3 length, V gene, CDR3 protein. Rows give clone size only sometimes, using once, few, many, or a class for an expanded clone.

few,14,TRBV30,CAWSAGQGLYGYTF
once,13,TRBV7-6,CASSLGLGETQYF
few,14,TRBV20-1,CSARPGQGVVGYTF
few,14,TRBV7-2,CASSFWRDGETQYF
.,14,TRBV7-2,CASSLELAGETQYF
few,13,TRBV6-1,CASRAAGANVLTF
few,14,TRBV6-1,CASTSPTGAYGYTF
few,14,TRBV5-4,CASSLASQIYGYTF
.,15,TRBV2,CTSNTGGSVNTEAFF
.,19,TRBV7-8,CASSLKFLAGAPGTGELFF
few,10,TRBV20-1,CSGQGETQYF
few,14,TRBV5-1,CASSSGQIIYGYTF
.,17,TRBV4-1,CASSQVRASGSVRELFF
.,16,TRBV6-2/TRBV6-3,CASSPPWGNTRPEQYF
few,12,TRBV20-1,CSVQGAAEKLFF
.,16,TRBV24-1,CATSDPAGDAYNEQFF
once,14,TRBV5-1,CASSSETFHYGYTF
.,14,TRBV19,CASSIHSTNYGYTF
.,15,TRBV2,CASSESWRGNYGYTF
.,15,TRBV19,CASSIDGGSSYEQYF
few,14,TRBV5-5,CASSLGDKSYGYTF
few,17,TRBV6-1,CASRGRGTGHRGHEQYF
.,16,TRBV19,CASKQGVFTGANVLTF
.,16,TRBV6-4,CASSAAPNSGANVLTF
few,13,TRBV19,CASGTSGLGELFF